These 2 T cell receptor beta chains were all obtained from the same sample, sequenced in a study of CD8 T cells in ankylosing spondylitis. TCRdb itself ran the 5' RACE reads through MiXCR, one entry per CDR3 protein. The sample has roughly 140,000 distinct CDR3 sequences, around 42% seen once. The sample consisted of synovial fluid, either unsorted or a sorted T cell fraction (not recorded which). The receptors here all came from a male donor with ankylosing spondylitis.

V and J are TRBV28 and TRBJ1-1; D possibly corresponds to TRBD1 (5 bases). This CDR3 contains 16 residues. Trimming removed 1 base at V and 1 base at J, with 13 bases between. Per the germline V gene, CDR1 is MDHEN and CDR2 is SYDVKM. CDR3 amino acids: CASSLFAPGRNTEAFF. The CDR3 bases are TGTGCCAGCAGTTTATTTGCTCCGGGGCGGAACACTGAAGCTTTCTTT. Together with reference TRBV28 and TRBJ1-1, the CDR3 gives the full variable domain: DVKVTQSSRYLVKRTGEKVFLECVQDMDHENMFWYRQDPGLGLRLIYFSYDVKMKEKGDIPEGYSVSREKKERFSLILESASTNQTSMYLCASSLFAPGRNTEAFFGQGTRLTVV.

In its sample, this clonotype was seen once. This chain connects TRBV12-3 or TRBV12-4 to TRBJ1-5; D remains ambiguous. The V end lost 5 bases, the J end lost 7 bases, and 15 bases lay between the germline ends. The CDR3 runs 14 residues. CDR3 sequence reads: CASSPDSLNQPQHF. Written as DNA, the CDR3 is TGTGCCAGCAGTCCGGACTCCCTAAACCAGCCCCAGCATTTT.